This T cell receptor beta chain was sequenced in a study of PD-1 blockade in classical Hodgkin lymphoma (dated by TCRdb to 2020 to 2021). For context, the study as a whole: The study used CyTOF and TCR beta sequencing to define a peripheral blood immune signature of response to PD-1 blockade in classical Hodgkin lymphoma.

The study at large found these results: The study was limited to a single clinical trial cohort, and causes of repertoire differences, possibly disease activity or prior therapy, remained undefined. Baseline TCR diversity was reported as lower in newly diagnosed patients than in healthy donors, and lower still in relapsed/refractory patients.

For this clone: It lacks a known antigen. No base-level quality is on record; no much larger clone is a single base apart.

The germline V gene yields SGHTA for CDR1 and FQGNSA for CDR2. Between the V and J ends, shortened by 5 bases and 5 bases respectively, the junction contains 12 bases. The CDR3 measures 13 amino acids from cysteine to phenylalanine. Only the CDR3 DNA stays, 39 bases, in frame from base 1. The Qiagen DNeasy kit was used to extract genomic DNA both from unsorted PBMCs and from the negatively selected CD4+ and CD8+ fractions. TCR beta CDR3 regions were amplified by immunoSEQ multiplex PCR using primers annealing to V and J segments. A synthetic immune receptor repertoire was used to minimize amplification bias, and remaining bias was computationally removed after sequencing. In the authors' own workflow: Repertoire diversity was quantified as the Shannon entropy index using custom Python scripts. Unsorted, CD4+ and CD8+ repertoires were examined separately, except in combined analyses, for which CD4+ and CD8+ sequences were merged in silico. Imported from immuneACCESS, the table was reduced by TCRdb to in-frame sequences with V and J called. These copies leave out some clones; in studies compared against another copy, an unresolved V gene accounts for under half, and the cause of the remainder is not known. V, J and clone size derive from that table, while D and trimming were established from the DNA sequence. The sample table lists about 15,000 clones, around 84% of them with a count of one. The ten largest clonotypes hold roughly 0.77% of the sample.

Explained via the paper, the time point label denotes: newly diagnosed, previously untreated cHL patient sample. A Miltenyi CD4+ T cell isolation kit was used for magnetic negative selection to purify CD4+ T cells from thawed PBMCs. PBMCs from patients with newly diagnosed, previously untreated classical Hodgkin lymphoma were sequenced as a comparison group for the relapsed/refractory trial patients. After peripheral blood was drawn into 8 mL Vacutainer Cell Preparation Tubes, PBMCs were isolated by centrifugation and then cryopreserved. Purified CD4+ and CD8+ fractions were prepared only for cases with an additional available PBMC sample. Magnetically labelled cells were removed on LS columns in a quadroMACS separator, and the flow-through was collected as the purified fraction.

This sequence uses TRBV7-2 and TRBJ1-2; the best D guess is TRBD1, with 5 bases matching. The sequence derives from a human donor with classical Hodgkin lymphoma. The sequencing sample was made of CD4+ T cells from blood. Here is the DNA: TGTGCCAGCAGCCTTGGGGCAGTTTATGGCTACACCTTC. It translates as CASSLGAVYGYTF.